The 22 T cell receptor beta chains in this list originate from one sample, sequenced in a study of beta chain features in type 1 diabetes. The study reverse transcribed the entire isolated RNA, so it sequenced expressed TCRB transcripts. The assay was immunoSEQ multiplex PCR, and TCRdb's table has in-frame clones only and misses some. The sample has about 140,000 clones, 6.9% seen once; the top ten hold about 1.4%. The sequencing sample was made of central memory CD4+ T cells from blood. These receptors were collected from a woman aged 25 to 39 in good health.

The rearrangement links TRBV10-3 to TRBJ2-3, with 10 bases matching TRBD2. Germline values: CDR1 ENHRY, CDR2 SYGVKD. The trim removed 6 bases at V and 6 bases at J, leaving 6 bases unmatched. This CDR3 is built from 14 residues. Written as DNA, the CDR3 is TGTGCCATCAGGGGTAGCGGGAGGTCGGATACGCAGTATTTT. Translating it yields CAIRGSGRSDTQYF.

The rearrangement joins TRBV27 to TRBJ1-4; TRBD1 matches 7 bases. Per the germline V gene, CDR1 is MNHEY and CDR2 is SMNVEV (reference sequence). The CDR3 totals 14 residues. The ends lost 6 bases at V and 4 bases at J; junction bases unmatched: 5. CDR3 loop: CASSRGQINEKLFF. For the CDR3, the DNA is TGTGCCAGCAGCCGGGGACAGATTAATGAAAAACTGTTTTTT.

As DNA, the CDR3 is TGTGCCATCAGTGTCCTAGCGGGAGGTGACAATGAGCAGTTCTTC. Protein: CAISVLAGGDNEQFF. The V call is TRBV10-3, the J call TRBJ2-1; 11 bases are shared with TRBD2. Germline V gene lookup returns CDR1 ENHRY and CDR2 SYGVKD. The CDR3 length is 15 residues. Trimming at V came to 4 bases and at J to 5 bases, leaving 4 bases not matched to a gene.

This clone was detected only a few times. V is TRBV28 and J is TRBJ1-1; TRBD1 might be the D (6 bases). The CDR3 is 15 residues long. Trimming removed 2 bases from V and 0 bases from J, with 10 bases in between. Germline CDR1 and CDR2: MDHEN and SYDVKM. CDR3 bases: TGTGCCAGCAGTTTAGCAGGGGACATGAACACTGAAGCTTTCTTT. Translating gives CASSLAGDMNTEAFF.

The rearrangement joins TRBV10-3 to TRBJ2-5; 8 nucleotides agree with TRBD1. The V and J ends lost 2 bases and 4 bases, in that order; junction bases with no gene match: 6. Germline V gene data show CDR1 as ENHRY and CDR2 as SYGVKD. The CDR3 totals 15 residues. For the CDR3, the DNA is TGTGCCATCAGTGAGGGCAGGGGGCTTCGAGAGACCCAGTACTTC. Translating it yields CAISEGRGLRETQYF.

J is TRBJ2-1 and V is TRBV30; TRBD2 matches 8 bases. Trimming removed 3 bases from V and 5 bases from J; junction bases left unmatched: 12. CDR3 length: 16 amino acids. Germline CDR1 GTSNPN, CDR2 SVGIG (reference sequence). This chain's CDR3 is CAWRALTSGWDNEQFF. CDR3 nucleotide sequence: TGTGCCTGGAGAGCCCTTACTAGCGGTTGGGACAATGAGCAGTTCTTC.

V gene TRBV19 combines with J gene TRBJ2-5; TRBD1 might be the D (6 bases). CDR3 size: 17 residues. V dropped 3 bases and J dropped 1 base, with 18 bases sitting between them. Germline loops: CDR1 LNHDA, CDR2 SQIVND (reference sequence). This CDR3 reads CASSIRMTGRVQETQYF. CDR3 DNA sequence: TGTGCCAGTAGTATCAGAATGACAGGCCGAGTCCAAGAGACCCAGTACTTC.

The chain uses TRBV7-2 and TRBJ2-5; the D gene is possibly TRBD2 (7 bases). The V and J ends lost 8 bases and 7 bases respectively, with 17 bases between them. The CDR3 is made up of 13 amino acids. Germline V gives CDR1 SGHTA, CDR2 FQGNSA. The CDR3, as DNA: TGTGCCAGCTCGATAGGGGGGGGACCGACCCAGTACTTC. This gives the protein CASSIGGGPTQYF.

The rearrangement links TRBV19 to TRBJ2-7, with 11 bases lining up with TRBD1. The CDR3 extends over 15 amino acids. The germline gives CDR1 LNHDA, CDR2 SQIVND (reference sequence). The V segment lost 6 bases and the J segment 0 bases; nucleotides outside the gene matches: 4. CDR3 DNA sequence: TGTGCCAGTAGCCGGGGACAGGGGGTCTCCTACGAGCAGTACTTC. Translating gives CASSRGQGVSYEQYF.

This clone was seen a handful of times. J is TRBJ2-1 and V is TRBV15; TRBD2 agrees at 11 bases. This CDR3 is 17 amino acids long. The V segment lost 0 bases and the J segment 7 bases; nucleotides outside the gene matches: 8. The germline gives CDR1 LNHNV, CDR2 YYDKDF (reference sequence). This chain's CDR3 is CATSRDPLAGVGNEQFF. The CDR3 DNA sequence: TGTGCCACCAGCAGAGACCCACTAGCGGGAGTGGGGAATGAGCAGTTCTTC.

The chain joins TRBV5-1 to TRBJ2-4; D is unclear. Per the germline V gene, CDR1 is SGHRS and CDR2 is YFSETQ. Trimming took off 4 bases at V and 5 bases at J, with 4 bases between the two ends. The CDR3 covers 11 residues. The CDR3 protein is CASSEENIQYF. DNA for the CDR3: TGCGCCAGCAGCGAGGAAAACATTCAGTACTTC. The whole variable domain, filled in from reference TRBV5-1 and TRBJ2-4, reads KAGVTQTPRYLIKTRGQQVTLSCSPISGHRSVSWYQQTPGQGLQFLFEYFSETQRNKGNFPGRFSGRQFSNSRSEMNVSTLELGDSALYLCASSEENIQYFGAGTRLSVL.

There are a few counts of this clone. The CDR3, as DNA: TGTGCCAGCAGCGGAACAGGTTACGAGCAGTACTTC. It codes for CASSGTGYEQYF. The rearrangement joins TRBV2 to TRBJ2-7; tentative D call: TRBD1 (5 bases). Germline V gene lookup returns CDR1 SNHLY and CDR2 FYNNEI. V gave up 6 bases and J gave up 4 bases, with 10 bases separating them. The CDR3 is made up of 12 amino acids.

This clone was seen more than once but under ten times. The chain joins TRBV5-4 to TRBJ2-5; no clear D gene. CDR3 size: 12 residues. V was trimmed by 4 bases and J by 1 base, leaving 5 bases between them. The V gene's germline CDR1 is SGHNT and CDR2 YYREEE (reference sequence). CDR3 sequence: CASSPSQETQYF. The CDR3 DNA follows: TGTGCCAGCAGCCCCTCCCAAGAGACCCAGTACTTC. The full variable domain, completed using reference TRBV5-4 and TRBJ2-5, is ETGVTQSPTHLIKTRGQQVTLRCSSQSGHNTVSWYQQALGQGPQFIFQYYREEENGRGNFPPRFSGLQFPNYSSELNVNALELDDSALYLCASSPSQETQYFGPGTRLLVL.

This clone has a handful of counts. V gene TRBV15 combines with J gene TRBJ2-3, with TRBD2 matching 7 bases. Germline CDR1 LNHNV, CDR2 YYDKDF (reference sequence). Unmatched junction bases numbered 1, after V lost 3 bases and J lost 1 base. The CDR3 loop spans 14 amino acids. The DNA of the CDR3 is TGTGCCACCAGCAGGGGAGGGCGCACAGATACGCAGTATTTT. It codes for CATSRGGRTDTQYF. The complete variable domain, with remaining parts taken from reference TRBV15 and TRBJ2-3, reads DAMVIQNPRYQVTQFGKPVTLSCSQTLNHNVMYWYQQKSSQAPKLLFHYYDKDFNNEADTPDNFQSRRPNTSFCFLDIRSPGLGDTAMYLCATSRGGRTDTQYFGPGTRLTVL.

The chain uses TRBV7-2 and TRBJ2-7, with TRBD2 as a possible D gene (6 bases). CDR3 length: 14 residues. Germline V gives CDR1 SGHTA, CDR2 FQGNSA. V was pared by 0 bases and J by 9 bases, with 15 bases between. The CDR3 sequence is CASSLALGGGWQYF. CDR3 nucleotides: TGTGCCAGCAGCTTAGCGCTTGGGGGAGGTTGGCAGTACTTC.

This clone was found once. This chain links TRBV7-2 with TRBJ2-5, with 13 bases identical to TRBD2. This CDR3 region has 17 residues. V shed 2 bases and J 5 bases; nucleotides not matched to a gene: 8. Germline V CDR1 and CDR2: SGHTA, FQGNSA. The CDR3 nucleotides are TGTGCCAGCAGCTTACCCCCGACTAGCGGGAGGCAGGAGACCCAGTACTTC. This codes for CASSLPPTSGRQETQYF.

The CDR3 DNA reads as TGTGCCAGCAGCATAAGTCCGGGACAAGGGCAGTTCTTC. It yields the protein CASSISPGQGQFF. V and J are TRBV7-2 and TRBJ2-1; D might be TRBD1 (6 bases). Trimming pared 5 bases from V and 12 bases from J, leaving 17 bases between. The CDR3 loop spans 13 amino acids. Germline loops: CDR1 SGHTA, CDR2 FQGNSA.

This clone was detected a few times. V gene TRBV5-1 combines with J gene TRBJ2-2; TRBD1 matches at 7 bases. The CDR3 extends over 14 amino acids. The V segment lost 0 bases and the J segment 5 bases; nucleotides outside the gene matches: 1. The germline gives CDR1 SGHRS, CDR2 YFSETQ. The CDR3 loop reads CASSLGGQTGELFF. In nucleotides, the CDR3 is TGCGCCAGCAGCTTGGGGGGACAGACCGGGGAGCTGTTTTTT. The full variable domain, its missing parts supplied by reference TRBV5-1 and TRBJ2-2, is KAGVTQTPRYLIKTRGQQVTLSCSPISGHRSVSWYQQTPGQGLQFLFEYFSETQRNKGNFPGRFSGRQFSNSRSEMNVSTLELGDSALYLCASSLGGQTGELFFGEGSRLTVL.

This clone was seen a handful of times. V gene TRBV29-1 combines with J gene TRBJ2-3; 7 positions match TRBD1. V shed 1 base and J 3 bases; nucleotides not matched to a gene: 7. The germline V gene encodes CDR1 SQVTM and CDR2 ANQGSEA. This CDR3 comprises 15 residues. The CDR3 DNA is TGCAGCGTTGAAGGGTCAGGGGGTGGTACAGATACGCAGTATTTT. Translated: CSVEGSGGGTDTQYF.

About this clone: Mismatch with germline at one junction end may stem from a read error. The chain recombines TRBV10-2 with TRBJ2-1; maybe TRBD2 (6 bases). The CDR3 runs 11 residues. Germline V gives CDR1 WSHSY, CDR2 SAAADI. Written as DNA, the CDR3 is TGCGCCAGCAGGGACTACAGTGAGCAGTTCTTC. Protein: CASRDYSEQFF.

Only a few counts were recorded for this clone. CDR3 in amino acids: CASSLLLAGDVDTQYF. The CDR3 DNA sequence: TGTGCCAGCAGTTTATTACTAGCGGGAGATGTAGATACGCAGTATTTT. The chain has TRBV28 and TRBJ2-3; 11 nucleotides match TRBD2. V shed 1 base, J shed 5 bases, and the junction held 5 bases outside the gene matches. CDR1 and CDR2 from the germline V gene are MDHEN and SYDVKM. This CDR3 is 16 amino acids long.

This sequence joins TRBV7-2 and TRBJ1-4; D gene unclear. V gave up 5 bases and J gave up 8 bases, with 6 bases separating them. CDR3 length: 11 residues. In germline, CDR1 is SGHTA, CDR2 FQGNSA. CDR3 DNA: TGTGCCAGCAGCACGAGAGAAAAACTGTTTTTT. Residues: CASSTREKLFF.